The 8 T cell receptor beta chains below were found in one sample sequenced in a study of molecular identifiers for immune sequencing clone quantification. TCRdb analysed the PCR reads with MiXCR anew, one entry per CDR3 protein. The table records some 590,000 distinct CDR3 sequences, over 25% of them present only once. The sample was naive CD8+ T cells from blood, with Jurkat cell RNA spiked in. Subset noted: FACS-sorted CD8+CD4-CCR7+CD45RA+ naive T cells. The source of these receptors is a human donor in good health. Some libraries in this study had Jurkat cell RNA spiked in.

As regards this clonotype: A much larger clone sits a single nucleotide away, making a read error possible. V is TRBV27 and J is TRBJ2-1, with 7 bases identical to TRBD1. The germline gives CDR1 MNHEY, CDR2 SMNVEV (reference sequence). This CDR3 is 15 amino acids long. For the CDR3, the DNA is TGTGCCAGCAGTTTATTGCGAGACAGGGACCATGAGCAGTCCTTC. It codes for CASSLLRDRDHEQSF.

This clonotype was seen ten or more times. The gene calls are TRBV12-3 or TRBV12-4 and TRBJ1-6, with 7 bases that match TRBD1. The CDR3 extends over 13 amino acids. J gave up 10 bases and V 8 bases, and 8 bases lay outside the gene matches. The CDR3 DNA reads as TGTGCCAGCGCCTTTCGGGACAGCTCACCCCTCCACTTT. Translating it yields CASAFRDSSPLHF.

A few counts support this clonotype. The chain recombines TRBV6-2 or TRBV6-3 with TRBJ1-4; D is unresolved. There are 14 residues in the CDR3. V lost 7 bases to trimming and J lost 7 bases, with 16 bases between them. The V gene's germline CDR1 is MNHEY and CDR2 SVGEGT. In DNA, the CDR3 is TGTGCCAGCACCCATAAGTCGACACCTGAAAAACTGTTTTTT. This codes for CASTHKSTPEKLFF.

V usage is TRBV5-1 and J usage is TRBJ2-7, with 7 bases aligning to TRBD1. The CDR3 is made up of 17 amino acids. Germline lookup yields CDR1 SGHRS and CDR2 YFSETQ. Germline trimming cut 0 bases from V and 3 bases from J; bases unmatched to any gene: 12. The CDR3 DNA reads as TGCGCCAGCAGCTTGGTAGAGGCTTCCCCAGGGGGCTACGAGCAGTACTTC. Its translation is CASSLVEASPGGYEQYF.

On this clonotype: A much larger clone lies a single base off, so this may be a read error. The chain carries TRBV4-3 and TRBJ1-2, with no clear D. The CDR3 sequence is 18 residues long. CDR1 is LGHNA, CDR2 YSLEER, per germline. As DNA, the CDR3 is TGCGCCGGCAGCCAAGATCTACCAGACAAACCCGATAACTATGGCTACACCTTC. It specifies CAGSQDLPDKPDNYGYTF.

This clonotype was found many times. The V call is TRBV9, the J call TRBJ2-2, with 11 bases aligning to TRBD2. The germline V gene encodes CDR1 SGDLS and CDR2 YYNGEE. Losses at the gene ends were 4 bases for V and 5 bases for J; bases not matched to a gene: 7. The CDR3 totals 16 residues. The CDR3 DNA is TGTGCCAGCAGCATTACTAGCGGGAGACAAACCGGGGAGCTGTTTTTT. Translated: CASSITSGRQTGELFF.

In its sample, this clonotype was seen many times. The V and J genes are TRBV20-1 and TRBJ1-3; TRBD1 might be the D (5 bases). The V gene lost 6 bases and the J gene lost 3 bases, with 15 bases spanning the gap. Germline assignment: CDR1 DFQATT and CDR2 SNEGSKA (reference sequence). CDR3 size: 14 residues. This CDR3 is CSAHKRGDGNTIYF. In nucleotides, the CDR3 is TGCAGTGCCCATAAGAGGGGCGATGGAAACACCATATATTTT.

The V gene is TRBV11-3, the J gene TRBJ2-3, with unresolved D. Per the germline V gene, CDR1 is SGHNT and CDR2 is YENEEA. V dropped 4 bases and J dropped 2 bases, with 10 bases sitting between them. The CDR3 runs 14 residues. The CDR3 sequence is CASSSDRHTDTQYF. The DNA for the CDR3 is TGTGCCAGCAGCTCCGACCGACACACAGATACGCAGTATTTT.